The T cell receptor (beta chain) under discussion was sequenced for a study of technical replicates of blood from a handful of donors. Repertoires were generated with immunoSEQ multiplex PCR, while TCRdb's copy carries only in-frame clones and drops some. The repertoire consists of under 100,000 clones, with roughly 95% occurring once and the leading ten covering approximately 0.21%. Germline V CDR1 and CDR2: WNHNN, SYGVQD (reference sequence). The CDR3 loop spans 17 amino acids. V lost 4 bases to trimming and J lost 4 bases; unmatched junction nucleotides: 11. V and J are TRBV10-1 and TRBJ2-7; 12 nucleotides align to TRBD1. The material sequenced was T cells isolated from PBMCs. The sequence was obtained from a human donor in good health. The CDR3 DNA sequence: TGCGCCAGCAGTGCCGGGGACAGGGGGCAAGAAGGTTACGAGCAGTACTTC. Encoded protein: CASSAGDRGQEGYEQYF.